This T cell receptor (beta chain) was found in a study of vaccination and CD4 T cells after COVID-19. As for treatment: roughly nine-day PBMC culture with coronavirus spike peptide pools or control peptides (ViraFEST assay). On this clonotype: Its antigen is as yet unknown.

Germline V gene sequence: CDR1 MRHNA, CDR2 SNTAGT. The CDR3 has 14 amino acids. Trimming pared 3 bases from V and 4 bases from J, leaving 11 bases between. With the Oncomine TCR Beta short-read assay, DNA from cultured CD4+ T cells was sequenced. One entry per CDR3 protein results from TCRdb running MiXCR on the PCR reads. The data contain about 13,000 distinct CDR3 sequences, about 45% of them seen just once; the ten biggest clones take up more than 10%. What was sequenced was CD4+ T cells from blood, cultured in vitro. V gene TRBV6-4 combines with J gene TRBJ2-3, with D possibly TRBD2 on 6 matching bases. This TCR was recovered from a human donor who had recovered from COVID-19. CDR3 sequence: CASSESGEADTQYF. DNA of the CDR3: TGTGCCAGCAGTGAGTCGGGAGAGGCAGATACGCAGTATTTT.